The entry that follows covers one T cell receptor (beta chain) sequence. This clonotype was seen ten or more times. Its antigen specificity is not known. Base qualities are not recorded, but no much larger clone differs from it by a single base. Amplification of TCR beta CDR3 regions was carried out from RNA transcripts. A first-round RT-PCR of the TCR CDR3 used the HTBI primer set with the Qiagen OneStep RT-PCR kit. The libraries were constructed in a second round of multiplex PCR and then size-selected and purified. Paired-end sequencing of the libraries was performed with 100 bp reads on an Illumina HiSeq2000. On the study's bioinformatics: SOAPnuke was used to process the raw data, removing reads that contained adapters or uncalled bases, had a mean Phred below 15, or lacked an exact match to the constant primer or identifier. COPE v1.2.5 was used to merge high-quality paired reads, and clonotypes were defined as unique nucleotide sequences. MiTCR v1.1 was used to align the clonotypes against IMGT TRBV, TRBD and TRBJ reference segments. Only V-J combinations with frequency above 0.0001, covering roughly 99% of repertoires, were analysed. A TCS score was defined as the ratio of F50 (clonal expansion) to E x V (chaos), with BLOSUM62-based TCRdist applied between CDR3 peptides within each V-J. Welch's t-statistics and random forest reduced roughly 540 V-J features to 10 to 15, which were used in a naive Bayes classifier (R e1071). In TCRdb, the public reads were trimmed at Q25 with fastp and aligned with MiXCR, with productive beta chains retained. Records with the same CDR3 protein are collapsed into one entry carrying the most frequent genes and DNA. The V and J calls follow TCRdb's processing rather than the paper's. This sample lists 640,000 or so distinct CDR3 sequences; around 14% were detected once. The top ten constitute roughly 6.9% of the sample.

This sample is part of a study of T cells in Graves' hyperthyroidism and ophthalmopathy (dated by TCRdb to the late 2010s). As for the study more broadly: Peripheral blood samples were taken at the time of initial diagnosis, prior to any treatment. A discovery cohort of approximately 100 patients, roughly 45 with Graves' ophthalmopathy and fewer than 65 with stable Graves' hyperthyroidism, was used to find distinguishing TCR V-J signatures. Prospective prediction of ophthalmopathy was tested in an independent validation cohort consisting of 18 to 20 hyperthyroidism patients and approximately 16 patients who later progressed to ophthalmopathy. For training and testing, the approximately 92 patients in the discovery cohort were randomly divided in a 7:3 ratio. In about 6 Graves' hyperthyroidism patients, the study also compared T-cell repertoires from thyroid tissue with T-cell repertoires from blood. Once sampling was done, hyperthyroidism patients were given methimazole at a starting dose of 30 mg daily, whereas ophthalmopathy patients were given high-dose intravenous methylprednisolone. TCR Vbeta CDR3 sequencing of 130 to 150 peripheral blood samples (around 45 ophthalmopathy, under 80 hyperthyroidism and approximately 17 progressor patients) is reported in the paper.

The CDR3 goes from the cysteine to the phenylalanine over 14 residues. Only the CDR3 DNA stays, 42 bases, in frame from base 1. The junction carries 9 bases between V and J, which are trimmed by 1 base and 2 bases respectively. The study at large found these results: Most expanded thyroid clonotypes (frequency above 0.001) were also detected in blood, a finding suggesting that blood repertoires may reflect thyroid immune responses. Sample size was not statistically predetermined, and blinding of investigators to group allocation was not performed. In cross-validation, a model built on a 13 V-J signature told ophthalmopathy apart from stable hyperthyroidism with 85% to 90% sensitivity and roughly 81% specificity, and in testing the same model reached 80%/75%. In validation, progression to ophthalmopathy was predicted by the model with more than 65% sensitivity and approximately 78% specificity, a median of approximately 6.5 months before onset.

In the ophthalmopathy patients, disease was moderately to severely active, with a Clinical Activity Score of 3 or more, a NOSPECS grade of 4 or more, and a duration of less than 3 months. Patients with uncontrolled infections, other autoimmune diseases, pregnancy or lactation were excluded. Diagnoses were based on clinical symptoms, serum thyroxine and TRAb, thyroid ultrasound and orbital computed tomography. PBMCs were isolated from 7.5 to 10 ml of fresh peripheral blood by Ficoll-Paque density gradient centrifugation. Total RNA was extracted with Trizol reagent, and quality was checked on an Agilent 2100 Bioanalyzer.

This chain is built from TRBV12-3 or TRBV12-4 and TRBJ2-7; tentative D gene TRBD2, with 6 bases matching. This clonotype originated in a woman between 18 and 30 years old with Graves' ophthalmopathy. The sequencing input was blood. The nucleotide sequence reads as follows: TGTGCCAGCAGTTTAGAGGAGGGGACCTACGAGCAGTACTTC. Its coded protein is CASSLEEGTYEQYF.